Presented here are 5 T cell receptor beta chains from one specimen sequenced in a study of T cells after yellow fever vaccination. One entry per CDR3 protein results from TCRdb running MiXCR on the 5' RACE reads. The sample holds around 320,000 distinct CDR3 sequences, about 11% seen once. The sequencing used CD4+ T cells sorted from PBMCs, collected 45 days after the yellow fever booster vaccination. Receptors originate from a man between 18 and 29 years old who received the YFV17D yellow fever vaccine.

This chain connects TRBV18 to TRBJ1-5; D unclear. The CDR3 is 13 residues long. Germline CDR1 and CDR2: KGHSH and LQKENI. Trimming stripped 3 bases from V and 0 bases from J, with 3 bases between. CDR3 DNA: TGTGCCAGCTCACCGTATAGCAATCAGCCCCAGCATTTT. Protein product: CASSPYSNQPQHF.

This clonotype was counted only a few times. The chain carries TRBV12-5 and TRBJ1-1; no clear D. V was clipped by 6 bases and J by 3 bases, with 14 bases between them. Germline CDR1 reads LGHNT; CDR2 reads FRNRAP. This CDR3 is built from 14 residues. In nucleotides, the CDR3 is TGTGCTAGTGGCCATTCTTGGGGAGACACTGAAGCTTTCTTT. It encodes CASGHSWGDTEAFF.

This chain links TRBV29-1 with TRBJ1-1; 9 bases agree with TRBD1. Germline lookup yields CDR1 SQVTM and CDR2 ANQGSEA. J gave up 9 bases and V 4 bases, and 12 bases lay outside the gene matches. This CDR3 is 14 amino acids long. The CDR3 DNA reads TGCAGCGTTGCCCCCCGGGACAGGGTCCTCAAAGCTTTCTTT. This codes for CSVAPRDRVLKAFF.

This chain uses TRBV9 with TRBJ2-3; 7 bases are a match to TRBD2. J was trimmed by 2 bases and V by 4 bases; bases with no gene match: 7. The CDR3 spans 15 residues. Germline V gene sequence: CDR1 SGDLS, CDR2 YYNGEE. The DNA of the CDR3 is TGTGCCAGCAGCTCCAGCGGGGAGAACACAGATACGCAGTATTTT. It codes for CASSSSGENTDTQYF.

This clonotype appeared a few times. The chain employs TRBV30 and TRBJ2-7, with no clear D. Germline V gene sequence: CDR1 GTSNPN, CDR2 SVGIG (reference sequence). Trimming left V 5 bases short and J 1 base short, with 12 bases between. This CDR3 contains 13 residues. In DNA form, the CDR3 reads TGTGCCTGGGATAGGGATTCTTCCTACGAGCAGTACTTC. Protein product: CAWDRDSSYEQYF.